The entry below describes one T cell receptor beta chain. Its antigen is as yet unknown. A read error may produce the germline difference seen at one junction end. The germline V gene encodes CDR1 SGHDT and CDR2 YYEEEE. This CDR3 region has 13 residues. This sample is drawn from a study of blood T cells in healthy people across ages. Study-wide background: About one barcoded beta molecule per two T cells came from capture by template switching. Whole-study findings and limits: A strong correlation was seen between TCR beta diversity and naive T cell percentage.

Primed by a sample-barcoded 5' primer and a J-beta primer mix, a second PCR proceeded for about 7 to 11 cycles. Each single sample gave us at least 2.5 million CDR3-containing paired-end reads. TCRdb re-called the 5' RACE reads with MiXCR, one entry per CDR3 protein. The data contain about 680,000 distinct CDR3 sequences, about 52% of them singletons. The TCR was taken from a woman aged 55-70 years in good health. Sample: blood. The J gene is TRBJ2-4, the V gene TRBV5-6, with D perhaps TRBD1 (6 bases). The DNA of the CDR3 is TGTGCCTGCAGTCCAGGGGTCAAAAACATTCAGTACTTC. Translation: CACSPGVKNIQYF. Combining the CDR3 with reference TRBV5-6 and TRBJ2-4 gives the whole variable domain DAGVTQSPTHLIKTRGQQVTLRCSPKSGHDTVSWYQQALGQGPQFIFQYYEEEERQRGNFPDRFSGHQFPNYSSELNVNALLLGDSALYLCACSPGVKNIQYFGAGTRLSVL.